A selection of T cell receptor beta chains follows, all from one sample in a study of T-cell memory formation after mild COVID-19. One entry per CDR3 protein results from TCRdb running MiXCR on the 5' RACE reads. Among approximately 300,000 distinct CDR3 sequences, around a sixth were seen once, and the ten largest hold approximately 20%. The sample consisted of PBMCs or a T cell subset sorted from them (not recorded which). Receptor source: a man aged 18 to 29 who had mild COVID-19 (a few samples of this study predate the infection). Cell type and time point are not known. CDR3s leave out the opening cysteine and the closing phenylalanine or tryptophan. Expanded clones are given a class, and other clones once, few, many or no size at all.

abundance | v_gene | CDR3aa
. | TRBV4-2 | ASSQDFPSRTGELFF
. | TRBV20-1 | SARPGPNSPLH
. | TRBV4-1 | ASSPRQGIVNTEAF
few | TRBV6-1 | ASRRGTSHNSPLH
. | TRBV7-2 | ASSPRDRGLYTEAF
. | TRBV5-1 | ASSLHGTDYGYT
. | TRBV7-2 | ASSLDPSGSGYT
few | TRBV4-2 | ASSQFRDRGIGRNSPLH
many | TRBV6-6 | ASSYDGGEETQY
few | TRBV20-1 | SAKVGQWLDGPQH
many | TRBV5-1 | ASSLQGPEAF
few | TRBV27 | ASSLSLTRGEKLF
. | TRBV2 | ASSRRTANTGELF
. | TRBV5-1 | ASSTSRGTNTGELF
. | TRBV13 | ASSREGRTDTQY
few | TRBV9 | ASSRGAGADNEQF
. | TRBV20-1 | SARTGSVVAEAF
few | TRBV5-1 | ASSEPTSGGTDTQY
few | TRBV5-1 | ASSLDGSVQPQH
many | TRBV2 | ASSESQRETQY
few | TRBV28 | ASRVAGGGNEQF
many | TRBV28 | ASSFREGAF
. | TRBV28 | ASSLPENRESNSPLH
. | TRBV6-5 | ASSQTGDYNEQF
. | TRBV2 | ASSELRGKDEKLF
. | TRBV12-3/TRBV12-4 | ASSFLGPPV
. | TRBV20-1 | SAPGVHDIQETQY
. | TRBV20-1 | SARARTKGEQF
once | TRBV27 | ASSLQRGTDTQY
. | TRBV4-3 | ASSSRPTTGGETQY
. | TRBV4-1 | ASSQQTPGNTGELF
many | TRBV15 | ATSGPTYDEQF
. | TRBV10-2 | ASSDVPRNRDTQY
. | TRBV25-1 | ASSEPGSAKNIQY
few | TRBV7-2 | ASSLTPAMDQPQH
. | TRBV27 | ASSGLDIGTDTQY
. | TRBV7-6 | ASSLGRGASGVNEQF
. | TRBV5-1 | ASSLGLGENEKLF
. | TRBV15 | ATSTGSAYGYT
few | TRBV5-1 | ASSLDGYLNTEAF
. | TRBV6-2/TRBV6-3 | ASSYSGWESWSYEQY
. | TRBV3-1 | ASSQFLSGQGEKLF
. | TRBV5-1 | ASSPGASHSAETQY
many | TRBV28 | ASRGGGTDTQY
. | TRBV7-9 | ASRRDLRGPSTDTQY
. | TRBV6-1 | ASIIRKPQY
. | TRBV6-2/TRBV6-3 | ASSYSAAGGYEQF
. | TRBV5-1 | ASSPGQGVYNEQF
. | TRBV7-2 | ASSLELAGRAETQY
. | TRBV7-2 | ASSLEAENTQY
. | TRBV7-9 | ASSPPDSLVNYGYT
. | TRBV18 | ASSPSGDRDHNEQF
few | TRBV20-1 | SATPLDRGVMAEAF
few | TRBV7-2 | ASSLRSAGIGQETQY
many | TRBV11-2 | ASSPRLARNEQF
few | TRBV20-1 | SARRAVHEKLF
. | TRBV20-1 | SARGGAINEQF
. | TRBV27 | ASSSYPGEDEQY
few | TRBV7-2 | ASTLTIGNTIY
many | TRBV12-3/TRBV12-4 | ASSLGNSADTQY